The text below deals with one TCR beta chain. The germline V and J ends were trimmed by 3 bases and 3 bases, with 2 bases remaining between them. The CDR3 loop spans 11 amino acids. In germline, CDR1 is MDHEN, CDR2 SYDVKM. The data belong to a study of T cell responses to AZD1222 COVID-19 vaccine. The table came from immunoSEQ multiplex PCR; TCRdb's copy has only in-frame clones and leaves some out. The sample includes approximately 210,000 clones, approximately 94% of them seen just once. The source of this sequence is an adult who received the MenACWY meningococcal vaccine as a control. The genes are TRBV28 and TRBJ1-2; D is ambiguous. Source: peripheral blood, taken 28 days after the second dose of the MenACWY control vaccine. The CDR3 sequence is CASSLYYGYTF. DNA for the CDR3: TGTGCCAGCAGTTTGTACTATGGCTACACCTTC.